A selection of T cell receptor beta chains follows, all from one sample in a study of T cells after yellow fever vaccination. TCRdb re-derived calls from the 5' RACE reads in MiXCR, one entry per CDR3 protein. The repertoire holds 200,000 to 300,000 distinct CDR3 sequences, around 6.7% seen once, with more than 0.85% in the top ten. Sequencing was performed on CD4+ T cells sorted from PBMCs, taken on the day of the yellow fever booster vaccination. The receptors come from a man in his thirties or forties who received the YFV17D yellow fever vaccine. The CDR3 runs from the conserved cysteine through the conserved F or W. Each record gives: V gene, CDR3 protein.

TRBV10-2 CASELAGGGTGELFF
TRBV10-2 CASSDSVTRETQYF
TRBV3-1 CASSPNSGTSGLVVW
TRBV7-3 CASSSGLPLGNEQFF
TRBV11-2 CASSFWGGGSYNEQFF
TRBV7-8 CASSSGGANTGELFF
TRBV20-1 CSASPTREGQETQYF
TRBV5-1 CASSRFGRMVTGELFF
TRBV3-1 CASSPQPDATYEQYF
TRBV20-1 CSARNPLGFTDTQYF
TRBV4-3 CASSQDLQGGYEQYF
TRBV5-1 CASSSDRPNEKLFF
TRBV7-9 CASSSLAGGPSYNEQFF
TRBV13 CASSAPGLAKNIQYF
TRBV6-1 CASRSRRLAVYEQYF
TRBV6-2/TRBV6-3 CASSSRRPGQGTYEQYF
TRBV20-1 CSAEPGTVNEKLFF
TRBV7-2 CASSLVPGGYGYTF
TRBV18 CASSRRVTDQPQHF
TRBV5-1 CASSLVTGGSYEQYF
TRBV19 CASSGPRQIYGYTF
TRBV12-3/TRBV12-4 CASRMQASPQDEQFF
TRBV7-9 CASSQTGYGYTF
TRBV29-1 CSVAGQGWETQYF
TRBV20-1 CSALATSSLAFRELFF
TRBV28 CASSPHNGQEGSFF
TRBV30 CAWSGGSSYEQYF
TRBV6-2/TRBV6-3 CASSYSPTSRMTNEQFF
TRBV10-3 CAISQTVNYGYTF
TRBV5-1 CASSRVEVEQFF
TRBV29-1 CSAGLAGYNEQFF
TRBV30 CAWDRGYEQYF
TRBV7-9 CASSSPLSGRRYEQYF
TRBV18 CASSPGSGVEQYF
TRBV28 CASQSAGGSLYEQYF
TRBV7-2 CASSFRTGRGNEQFF
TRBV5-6 CASSFPNPTNTGELFF
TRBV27 CASSLRGSYEQYF
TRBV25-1 CARTLKWAGVSPETQYF
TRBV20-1 CSALPQVITDTQYF
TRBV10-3 CAISESEGLAGLKQFF
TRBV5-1 CASSRQGEGTEAFF
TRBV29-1 CSFEGPRVAGELFF